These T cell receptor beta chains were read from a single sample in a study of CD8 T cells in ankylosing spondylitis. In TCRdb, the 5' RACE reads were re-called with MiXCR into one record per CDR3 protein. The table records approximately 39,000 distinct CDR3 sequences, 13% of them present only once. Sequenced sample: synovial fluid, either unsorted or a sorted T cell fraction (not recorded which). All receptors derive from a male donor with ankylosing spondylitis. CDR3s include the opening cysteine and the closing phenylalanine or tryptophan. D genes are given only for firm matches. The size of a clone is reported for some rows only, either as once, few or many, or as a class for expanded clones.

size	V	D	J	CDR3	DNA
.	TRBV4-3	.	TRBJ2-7	CASSQERGSSYEQYF	TGCGCCAGCAGCCAAGAAAGGGGGAGCTCCTACGAGCAGTACTTC
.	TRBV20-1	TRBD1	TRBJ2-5	CSARGIQGQVETQYF	TGCAGTGCTAGAGGTATACAGGGACAGGTGGAGACCCAGTACTTC
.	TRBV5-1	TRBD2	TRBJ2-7	CASSFIAGWSYEQYF	TGCGCCAGCAGCTTCATAGCGGGATGGTCCTACGAGCAGTACTTC
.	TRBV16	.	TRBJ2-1	CASTDPGSYNEQFF	TGTGCCAGCACGGATCCGGGATCCTACAATGAGCAGTTCTTC
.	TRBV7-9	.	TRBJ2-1	CASSLPPGTSRNEQFF	TGTGCCAGCAGCCTGCCTCCCGGGACATCCCGGAATGAGCAGTTCTTC
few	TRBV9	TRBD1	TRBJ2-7	CASSVAGTQGDEQYF	TGTGCCAGCAGCGTAGCGGGGACGCAGGGGGACGAGCAGTACTTC
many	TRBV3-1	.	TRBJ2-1	CASSQDTLGLGYEQFF	TGTGCCAGCAGCCAAGATACGCTGGGGTTGGGTTATGAGCAGTTCTTC
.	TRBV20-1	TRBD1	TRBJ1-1	CSAWTGDTEAFF	TGCAGTGCTTGGACAGGGGACACTGAAGCTTTCTTT
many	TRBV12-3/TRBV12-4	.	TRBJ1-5	CASSLPGNQPQHF	TGTGCCAGCAGTCTCCCTGGAAATCAGCCCCAGCATTTT
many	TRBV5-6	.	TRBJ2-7	CASSTDSLRYYEQYF	TGTGCCAGCAGCACGGACTCCCTCAGGTACTACGAGCAGTACTTC
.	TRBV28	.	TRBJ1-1	CASSLVGSSTEAFF	TGTGCCAGCAGTTTGGTCGGGAGCTCTACTGAAGCTTTCTTT
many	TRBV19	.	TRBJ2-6	CASSHQDIGRSGANVLTF	TGTGCCAGTAGTCACCAGGACATAGGCCGCTCTGGGGCCAACGTCCTGACTTTC
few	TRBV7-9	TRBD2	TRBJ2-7	CASRGAGESYEQYF	TGTGCCAGCCGAGGAGCGGGGGAGTCCTACGAGCAGTACTTC
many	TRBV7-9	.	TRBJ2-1	CASSLELNEQFF	TGTGCCAGCAGCCTGGAGCTTAATGAGCAGTTCTTC